This paragraph reports one T cell receptor beta chain. The antigen is not known. The data were obtained in a study of cytomegalovirus exposure and HLA in healthy donors. Broader study findings: Segments of the TCR beta V type were, in most cases, productive about 87% or about 30% of the time in an earlier analysis.

A multiplex PCR was run with 60 Vbeta primers and 13 Jbeta primers. Repertoires were generated with immunoSEQ multiplex PCR, while TCRdb's copy carries only in-frame clones and drops some. The data contain about 110,000 clones, 75% of them singletons. The CDR3 length is 15 residues. The V and J ends lost 1 base and 5 bases respectively, with 15 bases between them. The germline V gene has CDR1 MNHNS and CDR2 SASEGT. This receptor was identified in a man aged 35 to 55 in good health and CMV-seronegative. The sequencing sample was made of PBMCs. The chain has TRBV6-1 and TRBJ2-7; D ambiguous. As DNA, the CDR3 is TGTGCCAGCAGTGAAGGTTCTGCAGGATCGAACGAGCAGTACTTC. This sequence encodes CASSEGSAGSNEQYF.